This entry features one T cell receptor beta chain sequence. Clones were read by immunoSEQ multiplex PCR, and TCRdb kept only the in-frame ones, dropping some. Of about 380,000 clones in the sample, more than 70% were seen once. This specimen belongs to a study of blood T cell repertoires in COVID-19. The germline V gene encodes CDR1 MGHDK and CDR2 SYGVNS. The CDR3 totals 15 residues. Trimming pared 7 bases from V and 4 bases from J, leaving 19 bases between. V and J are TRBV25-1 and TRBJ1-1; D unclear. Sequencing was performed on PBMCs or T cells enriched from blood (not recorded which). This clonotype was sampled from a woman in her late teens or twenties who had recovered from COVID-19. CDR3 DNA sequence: TGTGCCAGCATCCCATCGGATGGGTGGAGCACTGAAGCTTTCTTT. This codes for CASIPSDGWSTEAFF.